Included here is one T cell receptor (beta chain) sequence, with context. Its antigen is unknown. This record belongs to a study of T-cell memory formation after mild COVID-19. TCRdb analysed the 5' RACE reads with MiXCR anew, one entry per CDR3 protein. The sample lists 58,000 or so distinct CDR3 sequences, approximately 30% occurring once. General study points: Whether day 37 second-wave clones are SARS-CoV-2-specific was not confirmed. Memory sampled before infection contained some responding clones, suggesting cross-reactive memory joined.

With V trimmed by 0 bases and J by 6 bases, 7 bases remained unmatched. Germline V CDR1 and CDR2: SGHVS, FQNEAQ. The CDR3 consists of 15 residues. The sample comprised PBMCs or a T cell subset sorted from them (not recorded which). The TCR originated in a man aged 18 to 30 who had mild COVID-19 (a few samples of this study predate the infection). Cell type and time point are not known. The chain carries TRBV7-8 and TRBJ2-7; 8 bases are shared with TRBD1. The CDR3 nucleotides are TGTGCCAGCAGCTTAGCCGGGACAGGACTGGCCGAGCAGTACTTC. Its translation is CASSLAGTGLAEQYF.